This T cell receptor beta chain was sequenced during a study of blood T cell repertoires in COVID-19. Study-level information: Whether acute or convalescent, the COVID-19 samples came from the United States, Italy and Spain. PBMCs, B-cell-depleted T cells, or T cells provided the cDNA or gDNA that made up the material.

In the original analysis: From reference gene primer amplification, estimates of nucleated cell counts were derived. The method was immunoSEQ multiplex PCR; TCRdb's version includes in-frame clones alone and lacks a portion of them. V and J calls plus clone size are reproduced from that table; the DNA served to infer D and trimming. This table has roughly 250,000 clones, about nine tenths appearing once. V dropped 6 bases and J dropped 3 bases, with 12 bases sitting between them. The CDR3 covers 14 residues. The germline gives CDR1 SNHLY, CDR2 FYNNEI. Seattle cases were enrolled at active infection and followed longitudinally.

This chain uses TRBV2 with TRBJ1-5; perhaps TRBD1 as D (6 bases). This receptor was taken from a man aged 25-45 years with COVID-19, enrolled during active disease. Input material: peripheral blood. The CDR3 DNA reads as TGTGCCAGCAGCGGAGGACAGCCCAATCAGCCCCAGCATTTT. Its translation is CASSGGQPNQPQHF.